This passage covers 8 T cell receptor beta chains from one sample sequenced in a study of blood T cell repertoires in COVID-19. The method was immunoSEQ multiplex PCR; TCRdb's version includes in-frame clones alone and lacks a portion of them. The sample gives about 79,000 clones, approximately 90% of which show up once; approximately 15% is in the top ten. What was sequenced was peripheral blood. The receptors come from a man in his 70s with active or convalescent COVID-19.

This clone was counted between two and nine times. The rearrangement links TRBV6-1 to TRBJ2-7; the match to TRBD1 covers 10 bases. Germline V CDR1 and CDR2: MNHNS, SASEGT. The junction had 3 bases not matched to a gene; V was cut back by 3 bases and J by 4 bases. The CDR3 has 14 amino acids. The CDR3, as DNA: TGTGCCAGCAGTGAGACAGGGGGCGGGTACGAGCAGTACTTC. This gives the protein CASSETGGGYEQYF.

The chain recombines TRBV28 with TRBJ1-1; the match to TRBD1 covers 7 bases. The CDR3 is 13 amino acids. J was trimmed by 8 bases and V by 7 bases; bases with no gene match: 10. CDR1 and CDR2 from the germline V gene are MDHEN and SYDVKM. CDR3 sequence (DNA): TGTGCCAGCATATGGCAAGGGGGCAGGGAAGCTTTCTTT. It codes for CASIWQGGREAFF.

J is TRBJ2-7 and V is TRBV2; tentatively, D is TRBD1 (5 bases). Germline V lookup: CDR1 SNHLY, CDR2 FYNNEI. Trimming cost V 7 bases and J 3 bases, with 10 bases left between them. This CDR3 comprises 12 residues. The CDR3 nucleotides read TGTGCCAGCACTTACAGGCTCTACGAGCAGTACTTC. Translated: CASTYRLYEQYF.

The CDR3 loop is CASSEGGWNTEAFF. The CDR3 bases are TGTGCCAGCAGTGAGGGAGGGTGGAACACTGAAGCTTTCTTT. The gene calls are TRBV2 and TRBJ1-1; D is unresolved. Trimming stripped 3 bases from V and 1 base from J, with 9 bases between. CDR1 and CDR2 (germline): SNHLY, FYNNEI. This CDR3 is built from 14 residues. Looking up the rest from reference TRBV2 and TRBJ1-1 gives the full variable domain: EPEVTQTPSHQVTQMGQEVILRCVPISNHLYFYWYRQILGQKVEFLVSFYNNEISEKSEIFDDQFSVERPDGSNFTLKIRSTKLEDSAMYFCASSEGGWNTEAFFGQGTRLTVV.

The genes are TRBV30 and TRBJ2-5, with 9 bases lining up with TRBD1. With V trimmed by 2 bases and J by 3 bases, 10 bases remained unmatched. This CDR3 contains 16 residues. Germline V gene data show CDR1 as GTSNPN and CDR2 as SVGIG (reference sequence). The CDR3 spells CAWSTGSGTGKETQYF. The CDR3 coding sequence is TGTGCCTGGAGTACCGGGTCCGGGACAGGGAAAGAGACCCAGTACTTC.

This clone was observed once. This chain links TRBV6-6 with TRBJ1-4; possible D gene TRBD1, 5 bases. Trimming shortened V by 6 bases and J by 3 bases, and 11 bases separated the two germline ends. Germline V gives CDR1 MNHNY, CDR2 SVGAGI (reference sequence). The CDR3 totals 14 residues. CDR3 in amino acids: CASRPGGSNEKLFF. The CDR3 region has the DNA TGTGCCAGCAGGCCGGGGGGATCTAATGAAAAACTGTTTTTT.

The chain recombines TRBV19 with TRBJ1-3; D gene ambiguous. CDR1 is LNHDA, CDR2 SQIVND, per germline (reference sequence). The CDR3 totals 11 residues. V lost 6 bases to trimming and J lost 7 bases, with 7 bases between them. The CDR3 loop reads CASSAANTIYF. Written as DNA, the CDR3 is TGTGCCAGTAGCGCGGCCAACACCATATATTTT.

The chain combines TRBV18 with TRBJ1-1; 11 nucleotides align to TRBD1. Germline CDR1 reads KGHSH; CDR2 reads LQKENI. The CDR3 runs 14 residues. Unmatched junction bases numbered 2, after V lost 3 bases and J lost 5 bases. CDR3 in amino acids: CASSPGQGATEAFF. The CDR3 DNA sequence: TGTGCCAGCTCACCTGGACAGGGGGCGACTGAAGCTTTCTTT.